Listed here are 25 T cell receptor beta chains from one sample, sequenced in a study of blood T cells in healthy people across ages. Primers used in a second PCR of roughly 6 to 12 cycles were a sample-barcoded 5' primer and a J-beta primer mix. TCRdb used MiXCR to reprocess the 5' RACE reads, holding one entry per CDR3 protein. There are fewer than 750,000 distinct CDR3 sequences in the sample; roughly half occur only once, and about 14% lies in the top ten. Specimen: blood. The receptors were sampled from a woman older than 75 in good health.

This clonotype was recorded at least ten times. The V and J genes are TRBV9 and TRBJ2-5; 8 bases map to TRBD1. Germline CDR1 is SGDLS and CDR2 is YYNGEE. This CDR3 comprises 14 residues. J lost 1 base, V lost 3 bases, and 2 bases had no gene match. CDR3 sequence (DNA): TGTGCCAGCAGCGAGGGACAGGCCCAAGAGACCCAGTACTTC. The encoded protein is CASSEGQAQETQYF. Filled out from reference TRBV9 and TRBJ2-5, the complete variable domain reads DSGVTQTPKHLITATGQRVTLRCSPRSGDLSVYWYQQSLDQGLQFLIQYYNGEERAKGNILERFSAQQFPDLHSELNLSSLELGDSALYFCASSEGQAQETQYFGPGTRLLVL.

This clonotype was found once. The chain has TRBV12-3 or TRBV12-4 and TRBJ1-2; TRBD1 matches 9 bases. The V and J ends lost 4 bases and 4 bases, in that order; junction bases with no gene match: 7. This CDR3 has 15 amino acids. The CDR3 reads CASSSPWTGAYGYTF. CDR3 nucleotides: TGTGCCAGCAGTTCCCCGTGGACAGGGGCCTATGGCTACACCTTC.

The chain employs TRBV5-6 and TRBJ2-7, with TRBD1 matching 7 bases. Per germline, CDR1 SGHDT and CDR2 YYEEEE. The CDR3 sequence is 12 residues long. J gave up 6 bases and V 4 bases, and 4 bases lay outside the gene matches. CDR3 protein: CASSLQGFEQYF. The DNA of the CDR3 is TGTGCCAGCAGCCTACAGGGGTTCGAGCAGTACTTC. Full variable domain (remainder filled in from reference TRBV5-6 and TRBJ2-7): DAGVTQSPTHLIKTRGQQVTLRCSPKSGHDTVSWYQQALGQGPQFIFQYYEEEERQRGNFPDRFSGHQFPNYSSELNVNALLLGDSALYLCASSLQGFEQYFGPGTRLTVT.

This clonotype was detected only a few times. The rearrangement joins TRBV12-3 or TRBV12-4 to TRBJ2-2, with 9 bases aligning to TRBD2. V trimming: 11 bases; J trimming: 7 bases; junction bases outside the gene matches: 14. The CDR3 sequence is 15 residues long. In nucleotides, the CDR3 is TGTGCCGCTAGCAAAGCGGGGGGAAAGGGCGGGGAGCTGTTTTTT. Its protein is CAASKAGGKGGELFF.

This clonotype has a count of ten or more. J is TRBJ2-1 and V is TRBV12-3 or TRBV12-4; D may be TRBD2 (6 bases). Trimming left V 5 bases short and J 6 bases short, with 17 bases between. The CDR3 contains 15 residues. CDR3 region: CASSPTSPFRNEQFF. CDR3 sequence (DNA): TGTGCCAGCAGTCCCACTAGCCCTTTTCGCAATGAGCAGTTCTTC.

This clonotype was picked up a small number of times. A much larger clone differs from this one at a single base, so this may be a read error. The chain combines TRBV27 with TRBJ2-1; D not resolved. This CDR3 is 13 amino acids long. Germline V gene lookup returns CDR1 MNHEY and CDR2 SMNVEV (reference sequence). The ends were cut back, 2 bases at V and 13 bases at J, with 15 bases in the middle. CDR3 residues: CASSLSRGETQFF. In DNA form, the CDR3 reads TGTGCCAGCAGTTTAAGTCGAGGCGAGACCCAGTTCTTC.

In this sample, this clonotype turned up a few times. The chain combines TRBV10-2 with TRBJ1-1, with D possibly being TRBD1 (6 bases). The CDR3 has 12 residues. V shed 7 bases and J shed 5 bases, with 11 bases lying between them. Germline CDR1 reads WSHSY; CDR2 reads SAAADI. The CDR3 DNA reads TGCGCCAGCACTCAAGGGGGGACTGAAGCTTTCTTT. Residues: CASTQGGTEAFF.

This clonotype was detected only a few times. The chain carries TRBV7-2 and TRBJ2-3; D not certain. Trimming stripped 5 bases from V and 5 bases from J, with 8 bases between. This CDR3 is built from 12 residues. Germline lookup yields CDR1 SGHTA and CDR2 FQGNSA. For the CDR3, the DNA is TGTGCCAGCAGCGTTCCGGGAGATACGCAGTATTTT. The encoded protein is CASSVPGDTQYF.

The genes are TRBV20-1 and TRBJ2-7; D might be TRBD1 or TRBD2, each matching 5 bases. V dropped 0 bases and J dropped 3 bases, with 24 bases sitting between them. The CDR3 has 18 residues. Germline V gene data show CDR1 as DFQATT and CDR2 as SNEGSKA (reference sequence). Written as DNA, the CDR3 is TGCAGTGCTAGAGAGCTCCCGTCTCGGGGACGGGTGGACTACGAGCAGTACTTC. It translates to CSARELPSRGRVDYEQYF.

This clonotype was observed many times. For the CDR3, the DNA is TGTGCCAGCAGCTTAGGACACAGAGATACGCAGTATTTT. The encoded protein is CASSLGHRDTQYF. The V call is TRBV7-2, the J call TRBJ2-3; D remains unclear. The CDR3 is 13 amino acids. Germline V lookup: CDR1 SGHTA, CDR2 FQGNSA. V lost 1 base to trimming and J lost 5 bases, with 7 bases between them.

The CDR3 reads CASTERGELFF. CDR3 coding DNA: TGTGCCAGCACCGAAAGGGGGGAGCTGTTTTTT. The chain combines TRBV3-1 with TRBJ2-2; D is uncertain. Germline V gives CDR1 LGHDT, CDR2 YNNKEL (reference sequence). V lost 7 bases and J 8 bases, leaving 8 bases between the germline ends. The CDR3 sequence is 11 residues long.

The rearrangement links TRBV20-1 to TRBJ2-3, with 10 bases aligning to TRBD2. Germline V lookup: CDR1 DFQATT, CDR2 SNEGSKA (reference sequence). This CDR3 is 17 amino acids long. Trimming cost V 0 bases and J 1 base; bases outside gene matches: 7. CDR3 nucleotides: TGCAGTGCTAGAGATGCCGGCCTAGCGGGGGGCACAGATACGCAGTATTTT. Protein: CSARDAGLAGGTDTQYF.

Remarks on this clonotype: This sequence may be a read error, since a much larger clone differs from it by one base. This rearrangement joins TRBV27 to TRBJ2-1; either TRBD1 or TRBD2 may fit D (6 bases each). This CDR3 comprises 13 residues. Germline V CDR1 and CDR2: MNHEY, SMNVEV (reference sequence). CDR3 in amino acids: CASRGLSYNEQLF. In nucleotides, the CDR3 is TGTGCCAGTCGGGGGCTTTCCTACAATGAGCAGTTATTC.

The CDR3 nucleotides are TGTGCCAGCACCTCAAGAGGACTCACAAGCTATGGCTACACCTTC. Residues: CASTSRGLTSYGYTF. The gene calls are TRBV7-2 and TRBJ1-2, with D unresolved. Trimming took 7 bases from V and 4 from J, leaving 19 bases between them. Germline CDR1 and CDR2: SGHTA and FQGNSA. The CDR3 is 15 amino acids.

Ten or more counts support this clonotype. As DNA, the CDR3 is TGCGCCAGCAGCCAAGTTGACCGAAACACTGAAGCTTTCTTT. Translated, it gives CASSQVDRNTEAFF. This chain connects TRBV4-1 to TRBJ1-1; D remains ambiguous. The CDR3 covers 14 residues. Germline V lookup: CDR1 MGHRA, CDR2 YSYEKL. V gave up 1 base and J gave up 2 bases, with 8 bases separating them.

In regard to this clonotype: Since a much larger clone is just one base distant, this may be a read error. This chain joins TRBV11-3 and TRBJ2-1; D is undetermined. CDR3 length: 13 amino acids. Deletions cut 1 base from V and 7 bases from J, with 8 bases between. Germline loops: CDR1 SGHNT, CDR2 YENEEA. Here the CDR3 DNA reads TGTGCCAGCAGCTTAGGCTGGTTTAATGAGCAGTTCTTC. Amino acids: CASSLGWFNEQFF.

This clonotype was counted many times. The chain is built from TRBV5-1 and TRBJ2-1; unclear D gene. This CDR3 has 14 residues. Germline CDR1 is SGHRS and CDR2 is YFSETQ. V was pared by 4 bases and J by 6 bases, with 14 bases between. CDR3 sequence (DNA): TGCGCCAGCAGCCCCATCGCGACCCTCAATGAGCAGTTCTTC. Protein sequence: CASSPIATLNEQFF.

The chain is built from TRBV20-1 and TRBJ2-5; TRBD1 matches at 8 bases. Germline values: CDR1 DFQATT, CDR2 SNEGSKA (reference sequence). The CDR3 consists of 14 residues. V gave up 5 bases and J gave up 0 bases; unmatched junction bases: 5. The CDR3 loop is CSAGDRQYQETQYF. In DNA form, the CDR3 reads TGCAGTGCTGGGGACAGGCAGTACCAAGAGACCCAGTACTTC.

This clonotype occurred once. CDR3 loop: CASSQGEKLTDTQYF. The CDR3 DNA follows: TGTGCCAGCAGCCAAGGCGAGAAGTTAACAGATACGCAGTATTTT. The V call is TRBV4-2, the J call TRBJ2-3; no firm D call. The V gene lost 1 base and the J gene lost 3 bases, with 11 bases spanning the gap. This CDR3 has 15 amino acids. Germline CDR1 LGHNA, CDR2 YNFKEQ.

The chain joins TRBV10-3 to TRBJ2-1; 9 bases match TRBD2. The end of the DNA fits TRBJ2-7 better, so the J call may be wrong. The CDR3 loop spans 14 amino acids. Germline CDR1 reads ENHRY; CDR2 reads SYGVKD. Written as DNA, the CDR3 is TGTGCCATCAGTCGGGGGCGGGAGGGGTACGAGCAGTACTTC. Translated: CAISRGREGYEQYF.

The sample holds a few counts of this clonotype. CDR3 nucleotides: TGCAGCGGCACAGGGTACACCGGGGAGCTGTTTTTT. Residues: CSGTGYTGELFF. The chain carries TRBV29-1 and TRBJ2-2, with D possibly matching TRBD1 (6 bases). CDR3 length: 12 amino acids. The V and J ends lost 7 bases and 3 bases respectively, with 9 bases between them. Germline values: CDR1 SQVTM, CDR2 ANQGSEA.

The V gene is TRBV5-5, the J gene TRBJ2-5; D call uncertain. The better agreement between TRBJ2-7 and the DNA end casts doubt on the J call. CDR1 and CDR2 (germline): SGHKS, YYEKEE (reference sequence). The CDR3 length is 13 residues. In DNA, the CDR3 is TGTGCCAGCAGCTTGGGGTTAAGGGCCGAGCAGTACTTC. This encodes CASSLGLRAEQYF.

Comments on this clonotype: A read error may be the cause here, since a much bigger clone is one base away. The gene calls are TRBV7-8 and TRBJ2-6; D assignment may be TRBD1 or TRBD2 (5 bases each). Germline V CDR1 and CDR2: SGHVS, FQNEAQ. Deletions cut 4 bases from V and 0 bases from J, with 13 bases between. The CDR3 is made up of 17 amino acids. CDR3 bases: TGTGCCAGCAGCTACCGGGACCCCCTCTCTGGGGCCAACGTCCTGACTTTC. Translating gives CASSYRDPLSGANVLTF.

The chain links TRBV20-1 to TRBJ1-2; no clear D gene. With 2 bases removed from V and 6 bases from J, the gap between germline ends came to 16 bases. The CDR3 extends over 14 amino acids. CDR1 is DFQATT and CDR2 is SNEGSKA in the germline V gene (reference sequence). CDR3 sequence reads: CSARHGITLDGYTF. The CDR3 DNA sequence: TGCAGTGCTAGACACGGGATAACCCTGGATGGCTACACCTTC.

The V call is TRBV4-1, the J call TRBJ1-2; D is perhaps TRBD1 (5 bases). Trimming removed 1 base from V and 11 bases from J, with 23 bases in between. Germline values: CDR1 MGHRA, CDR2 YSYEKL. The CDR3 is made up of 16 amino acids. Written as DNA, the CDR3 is TGCGCCAGCAGCCAAGGGATTGGAGCAGGCCGGGGGGGGTACACCTTC. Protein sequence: CASSQGIGAGRGGYTF.